This TCR beta chain was captured in a study of CD8+CD57+ T cells in acquired aplastic anemia. All sequencing subjects had displayed CD8+CD57+ cell expansion on flow cytometry. Each patient carried a diagnosis of severe acquired aplastic anemia. Germline CDR1 MGHRA, CDR2 YSYEKL. This CDR3 comprises 15 residues. Germline trimming cut 0 bases from V and 6 bases from J; bases unmatched to any gene: 5. This clonotype showed up many times. Its antigen remains unidentified. Study findings and constraints: It was found that twenty-nine CD8+ CDR3 sequences were shared between patients and controls.

Genomic DNA was employed as the template in profiling TCR beta VDJ and CDR3. Each CDR3 protein gets one entry after TCRdb re-called the reads with MiXCR. The sample has 200,000 to 250,000 distinct CDR3 sequences, around half seen once. This receptor was taken from a human donor with aplastic anemia. The sample taken for sequencing was sorted CD4+, CD8+, or CD8+CD57+ T cells (not recorded which) from PBMCs. This sequence joins TRBV4-1 and TRBJ2-1, with 7 positions matching TRBD2. CDR3: CASSQERAGVNEQFF. The CDR3 region has the DNA TGCGCCAGCAGCCAAGAACGGGCGGGAGTCAATGAGCAGTTCTTC.